This T cell receptor (beta chain) was sequenced in a study of blood T cell repertoires in COVID-19. Germline CDR1 is SGHVS and CDR2 is FNYEAQ. V was pared by 1 base and J by 12 bases, with 10 bases of the junction left unmatched. The CDR3 contains 16 residues. What the recovered Cohort 3 donors had was two negative PCRs, clearance, or symptom resolution. Assay used: immunoSEQ multiplex PCR; TCRdb lists only in-frame clones, some missing. The data show around 300,000 clones, with 80% to 90% seen just once and 5% to 6% held by the top ten. The rearrangement links TRBV7-6 to TRBJ2-1; TRBD2 matches at 12 bases. Sequenced input: PBMCs or T cells enriched from blood (not recorded which). The origin of this receptor is a man younger than 40 who had recovered from COVID-19. This chain's CDR3 is CASSLEGLAGGPWQFF. The CDR3 DNA sequence: TGTGCCAGCAGCTTAGAGGGTCTAGCGGGGGGGCCTTGGCAGTTCTTC.